This paragraph reports one T cell receptor beta chain. Its specificity is not known. The data belong to a study of identical twins. Notes on the study in general: Instead of following the same donors, the conclusions were based on cross-sectional statistical analysis. Out-of-frame alpha sequences common to twins were enriched for low generation probability. Twins shared beta out-of-frame sequences in excess, but this excess was weaker.

The germline V gene has CDR1 SGHVS and CDR2 FNYEAQ. V lost 5 bases to trimming and J lost 0 bases; unmatched junction nucleotides: 6. The CDR3 length is 16 residues. TCRdb reprocessed the 5' RACE reads via MiXCR and lists one record per CDR3 protein. The sample lists roughly 350,000 distinct CDR3 sequences; around 9.7% were seen once. The source is a woman aged 50 to 60 in good health. Material for sequencing was naive T cells sorted from blood. This chain connects TRBV7-6 to TRBJ2-1; 8 nucleotides match TRBD2. The CDR3 loop is CASSPQRGSSYNEQFF. CDR3 bases: TGTGCCAGCAGCCCCCAGCGGGGGAGCTCCTACAATGAGCAGTTCTTC. Full variable domain (missing parts from reference TRBV7-6 and TRBJ2-1): GAGVSQSPRYKVTKRGQDVALRCDPISGHVSLYWYRQALGQGPEFLTYFNYEAQQDKSGLPNDRFSAERPEGSISTLTIQRTEQRDSAMYRCASSPQRGSSYNEQFFGPGTRLTVL.